The clone carrying this T cell receptor (beta chain) has at least ten counts. Its antigen is not known. This specimen belongs to a study of molecular identifiers for immune sequencing clone quantification. General study points: Clones of above 20 RNA copies carried over 98% of effector molecules; in naive cells they carried under 1%. Shared barcodes on identical TCR molecules could underestimate the sizes of highly expanded clones. About a million naive cells reportedly did not prevent detection of spiked Jurkat TCR RNA from one cell.

Bulk libraries came from a prior protocol with listed TCR primers. Each CDR3 protein gets one entry after TCRdb re-called the PCR reads with MiXCR. The data hold roughly 320,000 distinct CDR3 sequences, with roughly a quarter observed a single time. Germline V lookup: CDR1 SQVTM, CDR2 ANQGSEA. CDR3 length equals 16 residues. The junction had 6 bases not matched to a gene; V was cut back by 0 bases and J by 2 bases. The V call is TRBV29-1, the J call TRBJ2-2; TRBD2 agrees at 7 bases. This sequence originates from a human donor in good health. Some libraries in this study had Jurkat cell RNA spiked in. The sample comprised naive CD8+ T cells from blood, with Jurkat cell RNA spiked in. Noted subset: FACS-sorted CD8+CD4-CCR7+CD45RA+ naive T cells. Written as DNA, the CDR3 is TGCAGCGTTGAAGATCGGACTAGAATAAACACCGGGGAGCTGTTTTTT. Encoded protein: CSVEDRTRINTGELFF.